The present entry profiles one T cell receptor (beta chain) with its context. This record comes from a study of TIL therapy for anti-PD-1-resistant metastatic lung cancer. Time point meaning: pre-treatment sample, taken before nivolumab and TIL therapy. Most excised metastases sampled were pleural nodules or supraclavicular lymph nodes. Tumor harvest preceded PD-1/PD-L1 blockade, followed by nivolumab treatment. Sequencing used immunoSEQ v3. Assay: immunoSEQ multiplex PCR; the TCRdb copy retains only in-frame clones and omits some. The table has about 7,000 clones, over 55% seen once. The sequences come from tumor tissue, collected at baseline. The sequence was collected from a person between 30 and 80 years old with non-small cell lung cancer.

The CDR3, as DNA: TGTGCCAGCAGCTTAATAGGCCGCTTTGGGGACAATGAGCAGTTCTTC. Translating it yields CASSLIGRFGDNEQFF. The V gene is TRBV7-3, the J gene TRBJ2-1; D remains ambiguous. Germline V gene lookup returns CDR1 SGHTA and CDR2 FQGTGA. V was pared by 1 base and J by 5 bases, with 15 bases between. The CDR3 runs to 16 residues. The full variable domain, with the rest looked up from reference TRBV7-3 and TRBJ2-1, is GAGVSQTPSNKVTEKGKYVELRCDPISGHTALYWYRQSLGQGPEFLIYFQGTGAADDSGLPNDRFFAVRPEGSVSTLKIQRTERGDSAVYLCASSLIGRFGDNEQFFGPGTRLTVL.